This T cell receptor beta chain was captured by sequencing in a study of neurological immune-mediated disorders. Study-wide background: There were roughly 34 multiple sclerosis patients; approximately 31 were relapsing-remitting and 3 were secondary progressive. Study results and limitations: None of the CDR3 amino acid sequences found in expanded clones was shared across subjects. This suggests that the TCR-beta repertoires were private in all groups. Falling below healthy controls, multiple sclerosis showed the least TCR clonal expansion, while HTLV-1-associated myelopathy showed the most.

V lost 5 bases, J lost 2 bases, and 16 bases lay in between. CDR3 size: 16 residues. Germline loops: CDR1 MNHEY, CDR2 SMNVEV (reference sequence). The cDNA was produced through 5'RACE with 10-nucleotide random UMIs. MiXCR, run by TCRdb on the 5' RACE reads, gives a single entry per CDR3 protein. The sample gives 40,000 to 50,000 distinct CDR3 sequences, roughly 2.5% of which show up once; around 12% is in the top ten. This clonotype was seen repeatedly, ten times or more. Its antigen is currently unknown. This TCR was sampled from a man aged 25 to 40 with multiple sclerosis. This chain connects TRBV27 to TRBJ1-3; perhaps TRBD1 as D (5 bases). The sample consisted of PBMCs. The CDR3 protein is CASSTHWGSPGNTIYF. The CDR3 coding sequence is TGTGCCAGCAGTACCCATTGGGGGTCTCCTGGAAACACCATATATTTT.